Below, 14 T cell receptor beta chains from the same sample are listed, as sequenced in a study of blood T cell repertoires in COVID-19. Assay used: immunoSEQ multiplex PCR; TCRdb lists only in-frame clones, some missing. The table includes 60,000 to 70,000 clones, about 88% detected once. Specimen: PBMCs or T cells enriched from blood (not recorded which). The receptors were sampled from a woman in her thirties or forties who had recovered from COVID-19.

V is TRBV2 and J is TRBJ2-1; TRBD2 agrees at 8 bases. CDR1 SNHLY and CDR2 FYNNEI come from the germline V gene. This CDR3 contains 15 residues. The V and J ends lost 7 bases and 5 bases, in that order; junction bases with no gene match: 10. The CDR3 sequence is CASNVRGGVNNEQFF. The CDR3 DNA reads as TGTGCCAGCAATGTTCGGGGGGGCGTGAACAATGAGCAGTTCTTC. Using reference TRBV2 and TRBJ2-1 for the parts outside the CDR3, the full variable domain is EPEVTQTPSHQVTQMGQEVILRCVPISNHLYFYWYRQILGQKVEFLVSFYNNEISEKSEIFDDQFSVERPDGSNFTLKIRSTKLEDSAMYFCASNVRGGVNNEQFFGPGTRLTVL.

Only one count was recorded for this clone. The CDR3 sequence is CASSPPGSYEQYF. CDR3 sequence (DNA): TGTGCCAGCAGCCCGCCCGGGAGCTACGAGCAGTACTTC. The V gene is TRBV7-2, the J gene TRBJ2-7, with D maybe TRBD2 (6 bases). CDR3 size: 13 residues. V was shortened by 5 bases and J by 3 bases, with 11 bases between the two germline ends. Germline CDR1 and CDR2: SGHTA and FQGNSA.

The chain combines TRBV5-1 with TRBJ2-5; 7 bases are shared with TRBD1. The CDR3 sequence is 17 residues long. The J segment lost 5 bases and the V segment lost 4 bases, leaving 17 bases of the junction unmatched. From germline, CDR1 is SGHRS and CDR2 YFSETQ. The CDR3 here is CASSLSPTKGAGETQYF. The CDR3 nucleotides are TGCGCCAGCAGCCTAAGCCCAACTAAGGGGGCGGGTGAGACCCAGTACTTC.

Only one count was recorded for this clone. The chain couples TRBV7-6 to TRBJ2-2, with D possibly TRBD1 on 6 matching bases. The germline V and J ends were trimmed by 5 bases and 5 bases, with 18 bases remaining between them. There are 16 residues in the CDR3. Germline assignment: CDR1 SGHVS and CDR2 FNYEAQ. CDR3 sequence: CASSPSEGEKTGELFF. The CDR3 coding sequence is TGTGCCAGCAGCCCCTCCGAGGGGGAGAAAACCGGGGAGCTGTTTTTT.

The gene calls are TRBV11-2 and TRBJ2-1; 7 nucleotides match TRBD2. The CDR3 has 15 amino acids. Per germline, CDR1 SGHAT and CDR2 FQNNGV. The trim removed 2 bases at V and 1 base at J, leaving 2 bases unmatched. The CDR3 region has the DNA TGTGCCAGCAGCTTATGGGGGGGTTCCTACAATGAGCAGTTCTTC. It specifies CASSLWGGSYNEQFF.

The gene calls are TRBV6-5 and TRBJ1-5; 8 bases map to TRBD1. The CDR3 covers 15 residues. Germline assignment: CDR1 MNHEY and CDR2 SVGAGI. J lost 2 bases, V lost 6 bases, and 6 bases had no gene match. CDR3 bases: TGTGCCAGCAGCACCGGACAGGGTGGCAATCAGCCCCAGCATTTT. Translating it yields CASSTGQGGNQPQHF.

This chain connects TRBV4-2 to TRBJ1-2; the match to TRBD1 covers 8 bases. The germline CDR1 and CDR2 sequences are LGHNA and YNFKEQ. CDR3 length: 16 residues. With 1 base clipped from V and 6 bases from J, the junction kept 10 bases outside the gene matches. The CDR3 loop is CASSQAPDREKDGYTF. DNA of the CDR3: TGTGCCAGCAGCCAAGCCCCGGACAGGGAGAAGGATGGCTACACCTTC.

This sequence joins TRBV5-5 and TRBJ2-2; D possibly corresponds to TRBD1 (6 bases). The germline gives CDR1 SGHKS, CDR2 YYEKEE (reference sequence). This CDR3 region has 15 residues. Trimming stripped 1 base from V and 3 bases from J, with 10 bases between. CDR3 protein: CASSLRAGDTGELFF. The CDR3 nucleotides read TGTGCCAGCAGCTTGCGGGCAGGGGACACCGGGGAGCTGTTTTTT.

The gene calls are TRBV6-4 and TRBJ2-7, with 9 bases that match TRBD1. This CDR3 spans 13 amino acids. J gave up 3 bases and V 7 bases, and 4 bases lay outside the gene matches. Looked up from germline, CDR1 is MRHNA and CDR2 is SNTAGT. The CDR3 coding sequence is TGTGCCAGCACCGGACAGGGGAACTACGAGCAGTACTTC. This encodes CASTGQGNYEQYF.

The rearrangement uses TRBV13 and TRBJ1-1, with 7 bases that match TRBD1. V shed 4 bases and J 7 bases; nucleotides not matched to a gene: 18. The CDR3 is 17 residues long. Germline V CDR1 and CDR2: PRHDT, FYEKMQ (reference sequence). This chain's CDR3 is CASSSPAQGGPRGEAFF. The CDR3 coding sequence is TGTGCCAGCAGCTCCCCGGCCCAGGGGGGACCTCGGGGTGAAGCTTTCTTT. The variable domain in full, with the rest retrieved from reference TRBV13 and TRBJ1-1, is AAGVIQSPRHLIKEKRETATLKCYPIPRHDTVYWYQQGPGQDPQFLISFYEKMQSDKGSIPDRFSAQQFSDYHSELNMSSLELGDSALYFCASSSPAQGGPRGEAFFGQGTRLTVV.

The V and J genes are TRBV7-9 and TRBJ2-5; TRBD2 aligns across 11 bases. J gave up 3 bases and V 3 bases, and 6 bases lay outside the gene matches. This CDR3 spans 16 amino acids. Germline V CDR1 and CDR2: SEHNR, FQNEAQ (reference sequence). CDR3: CASSFTLAGGEETQYF. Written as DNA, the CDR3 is TGTGCCAGCAGCTTCACCCTAGCGGGGGGCGAAGAGACCCAGTACTTC.

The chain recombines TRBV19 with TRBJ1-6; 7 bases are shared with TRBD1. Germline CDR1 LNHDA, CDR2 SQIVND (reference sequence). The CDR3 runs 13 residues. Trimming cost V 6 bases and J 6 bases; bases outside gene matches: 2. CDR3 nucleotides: TGTGCCAGTAGAAACAGGGGTAATTCACCCCTCCACTTT. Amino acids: CASRNRGNSPLHF.

CDR3 nucleotide sequence: TGTGCCAGTAGTATTGACAGGGCCGGTAACACTGAAGCTTTCTTT. This sequence encodes CASSIDRAGNTEAFF. The gene calls are TRBV19 and TRBJ1-1; 7 bases are shared with TRBD1. Germline V gene sequence: CDR1 LNHDA, CDR2 SQIVND (reference sequence). There are 15 residues in the CDR3. Trimming cost V 3 bases and J 2 bases; bases outside gene matches: 6.

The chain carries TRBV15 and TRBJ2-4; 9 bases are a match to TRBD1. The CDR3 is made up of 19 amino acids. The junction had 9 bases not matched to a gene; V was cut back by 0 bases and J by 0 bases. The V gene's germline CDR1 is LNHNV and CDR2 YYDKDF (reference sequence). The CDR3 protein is CATSRDGDRVLLAKNIQYF. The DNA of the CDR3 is TGTGCCACCAGCAGAGATGGGGACAGGGTACTTCTAGCCAAAAACATTCAGTACTTC.